The entry that follows covers one TCR beta chain sequence. Its recognized antigen is unknown. Base qualities were left out, and no much larger clone turns up one base away. Libraries were prepared through the immunoSEQ multiplex PCR assay. The multiplex PCR relied on a mix of 60 forward primers for TCR Vbeta segments and 13 reverse primers for TCR Jbeta segments. The CDR3 region of rearranged TCR beta genes was amplified from genomic DNA with a multiplex PCR assay. The amplified TCR beta libraries were sequenced on the Illumina HiSeq System as 87-base-pair reads. Concerning the study's data processing: A later analysis tallied around 82 million unique TCR beta chains across the roughly 610 repertoires, and some 10 million of those chains were shared by two or more donors. Raw reads were error-corrected and collapsed into unique sequences by a nearest-neighbor algorithm in which closely related sequences were merged to remove PCR and sequencing errors. To assign V, D and J gene segments, CDR3 sequences were aligned to IMGT reference sequences. For a sequence to be retained, a match of at least six nucleotides to both a V gene segment and a J gene segment was required. Rearrangements were classified as productive when the CDR3 lacked stop codons and remained in frame with V and J, and all other rearrangements were classified as non-productive. Following IMGT convention, CDR3 was defined as the stretch from the second conserved V-encoded cysteine up to the conserved J-encoded phenylalanine. The earlier analysis of about 620 of the donors excluded sequences that lacked an unambiguous match to a single V gene segment. An earlier analysis of fewer than 650 of the donors classified V segments as functional when productive rearrangements were above 56.7% and as segregating when the standard deviation between donors was above 5%. A statistical classification framework was developed to diagnose cytomegalovirus status using the catalog of TCR beta chain sequences. In a later analysis, TCR nucleotide sequences were compared against IMGT/GENE-DB human TR gene sequences so that V and J genes could be assigned. The TCRdist pipeline was used in a later analysis to assign CDR3 sequences and most-parsimonious VDJ recombination scenarios. A later analysis defined each TCR beta chain by its CDR3 amino acid sequence plus V-gene family, and excluded reads lacking a unique V-gene family. A later analysis removed roughly 590 highly shared, low-generation-probability nucleotide sequences to deal with suspected cross-contamination and a sequencing artifact. For each public chain, a later analysis derived a clonal expansion index from normalized ranks of inferred template counts within each repertoire. Generation probabilities in a later analysis came from a VDJ recombination model fitted to out-of-frame rearrangements, and those results were checked against IGoR. In a later analysis, TCR-TCR, TCR-HLA and TCR-CMV co-occurrence was scored with hypergeometric tests, and a repertoire-size bias correction was applied to TCR pairs. To estimate false discovery rates, a later analysis permuted the HLA or CMV assignments 20 times. In a later analysis, co-occurring TCRs were grouped using DBSCAN, and TCRdist sequence similarity was added for clustering within HLA-allele-positive subsets. For co-occurrence clustering, repertoires with fewer than 30,000 or more than 120,000 public chains were excluded, along with 4 to 6 repertoires with anomalous nucleotide sharing. TCRdb re-hosts the immuneACCESS table, in-frame sequences only. Its copies lack some clones; in the studies checked, an unresolved V gene accounts for under half of them, and the cause for the rest is not known. D and trimming were read from the DNA, whereas the V and J calls and clone size are those reported in that table. The sample table records some 180,000 clones; more than 65% of these occur just once. The ten biggest clones cover over 2% of the sample.

Based on the germline V gene, the CDR1 and CDR2 sequences are SGHNT and YENEEA. V is shortened by 0 bases, J by 3 bases, and the region joining them spans 17 bases. Its CDR3 holds 18 amino acids, cysteine through phenylalanine. Only CDR3 DNA is held: 54 bases, read in frame from base 1. The cohort was made up of roughly 670 healthy bone marrow donors. At the time of sampling, all cohort members were nominally healthy, though unrecorded immune exposures were likely present. The donor was CMV seropositive and belonged to the group of some 290 seropositive cohort members. A peripheral blood sample was provided by each donor, and peripheral blood mononuclear cells were used for TCR beta sequencing. Genomic DNA was extracted from the blood cell samples with the Qiagen DNeasy Blood Extraction Kit. This sample was included in a study of cytomegalovirus exposure and HLA in healthy donors (dated by TCRdb to the late 2010s). Looking at the study overall: An earlier analysis of roughly 500 of the donors reported 276 Gb of sequence data and 100 million to 140 million unique TCR beta sequences from some 180 million T cells. The study aimed to test whether signatures of past pathogen exposure could be identified by cataloging public T cell receptors. An early release that covered 500 to 800 HLA-typed donors contained approximately 320 gigabases of sequencing data and approximately 85 million unique TCR sequences. The later analysis used no new phenotypic data to find candidate immune exposures, relying instead on TCR beta sequences and their occurrence across donors. A separate validation cohort of about 110 different subjects was used in addition to the 666-subject first cohort. Among some 410 genotyped donors of the cohort, an average of roughly 230,000 unique TCR beta nucleotide sequences was sequenced per donor, of which about 19% were non-productive. To predict cytomegalovirus infection status, the study brought together high-throughput TCR immunosequencing, statistical association of individual TCRs with disease status, and machine learning. Using immunosequencing, the study profiled T cell repertoires from 640 or so subjects and related those repertoires to cytomegalovirus serostatus. Both class I and class II loci were covered by HLA typing, at four-digit resolution. Every repertoire in the discovery cohort had been generated on one and the same sequencing platform. Donor age, sex, ethnicity and CMV serostatus were compiled alongside the repertoire data. A later analysis re-examined previously published TCR beta repertoires from over 500 donors and added high-resolution HLA genotyping to investigate patterns of TCR occurrence. Of the roughly 420 genotyped donors, over 80% were placed in the genetic ancestry cluster associated with self-reported Caucasian donors. An earlier analysis of around 580 of the donors used high-throughput TCR beta sequencing to judge whether each TCR beta V gene segment behaved as functional or pseudogenic. A later genetic analysis took genome-wide SNP genotypes for about 55% of the 666 donors and used that subset as a discovery cohort. Five DR-DQ haplotypes were handled as single units for association and clustering, since linkage in the cohort was strong. Typing coverage varied by locus: about 629-640 donors for A, B, C, DRB1 and DQB1; 522 for DQA1; nearly 610 for DPA1; approximately 450 for DPB1. Summary of the overall study and its limitations: Linkage disequilibrium might explain the correlated functional status among segregating V segments, but an unknown experimental factor could not be ruled out. Some IMGT-functional V segments, including TRBV6-2 and TRBV6-3, could not be distinguished by the 87-base-pair reads and were therefore excluded. Several of the top co-occurrence clusters appeared to be linked to parvovirus B19, influenza, CMV and Epstein-Barr virus, according to a later analysis. The study gave a list of about 170 TCR beta chains associated with cytomegalovirus. According to a later analysis, TCR association rates differed among HLA loci, with DRB1 alleles showing the most associated TCRs and HLA-C alleles showing the fewest. In a later analysis, most CMV-associated TCR beta chains were found to appear HLA-restricted, with HLA associations seemingly driven largely by CMV exposure. V-gene and J-gene trimming of TCR beta chains was associated with a missense DCLRE1C variant in a later genetic analysis, and the association was replicated in an independent cohort. Because HLA typing was missing for some donors at each locus, association tests included only the typed subset. Immune exposure information for the cohort was limited to CMV serostatus. Only TCR beta chains were sequenced in this cohort, and the absence of alpha or paired-chain data limited detectable features. A later analysis associated 15,000 to 20,000 TCR beta sequences with specific HLA alleles at a false discovery rate of 0.05. Fewer than 20 rarely observed V segments, including chromosome 9 orphons, were excluded from the earlier analysis of about 610 of the donors because counts were too low. Compared with equally common non-associated chains, HLA-associated TCR beta chains in a later analysis were more clonally expanded and had lower generation probabilities. While some public TCRs were present in many individuals, most TCR sequences turned up only very rarely across donors. It was suggested by the authors that the approach could potentially be generalized to other disease states and immunological phenotypes. The presence/absence analyses assumed that sequencing depth was roughly uniform across donors, and that assumption may not be true. In a later genetic analysis, fewer N-insertions in productive TCRs were reported among donors in an Asian-associated ancestry cluster than the roughly 710-donor mean. The sequencing pipeline was judged likely to have produced a cluster of highly shared sequence variants as a technical artifact. In an earlier analysis of fewer than 700 of the donors, most TCR beta V segments appeared in productive rearrangements about 90% or about 30% of the time, broadly matching IMGT annotations. Assigning TCR associations to individual alleles was difficult when HLA alleles, especially DR and DQ, strongly co-occurred. In vitro tests confirmed that three of the cytomegalovirus-associated TCR beta chains recognize cytomegalovirus antigens. A further reported finding was that TCR beta sequences accurately predicted the HLA-A and HLA-B alleles for most subjects in the first cohort. The classifier was reported to diagnose cytomegalovirus status with high specificity and sensitivity in both the original and validation cohorts.

The TCR originated in a woman between 25 and 40 years old in good health and CMV-seropositive. This receptor chain uses TRBV11-3 and TRBJ1-4, with TRBD1 as a weak D call on 5 bases. The material sequenced was PBMCs. The CDR3: CASSLEFRAERANEKLFF. The bases read TGTGCCAGCAGCTTAGAATTCAGGGCCGAGCGGGCTAATGAAAAACTGTTTTTT.